These T cell receptor beta chains were read from a single sample in a study of human T cells and chemical hapten exposure. MiXCR, run by TCRdb on the RACE reads, gives a single entry per CDR3 protein. The table lists around 80,000 distinct CDR3 sequences, 6.6% of them singletons. The source was whole blood, collected in connection with sensitization to the hapten diphenylcyclopropenone (DPC). The receptor set was obtained from a woman in her 30s with alopecia areata. Some clones in this sample may be carry-over from other donors' samples. The CDR3 runs from the conserved cysteine through the conserved F or W.

>TRBV20-1
CSARGLTSTDTQYF
>TRBV12-3/TRBV12-4
CASTLSRQGNTEAFF
>TRBV2
CASRDDRVGGTDTQYF
>TRBV20-1
CSAGTSGGSTDTQYF
>TRBV5-4
CASSSGRGDTGELFF
>TRBV6-4
CASSELAGANTGELFF
>TRBV5-1
CASSRQGNTGELFF
>TRBV13
CASTISRGRSEAFF
>TRBV5-1
CASSLAAGGRNTEAFF
>TRBV5-1
CASSRTGSTEAFF
>TRBV18
CASSPPIGKPTDTQYF
>TRBV3-1
CASSQQTGSAQYF
>TRBV2
CASSGGFIQETQYF
>TRBV29-1
CSGGTGDTEAFF
>TRBV20-1
CSARVPPSSYEQYF
>TRBV20-1
CSARPGGQPLHF
>TRBV20-1
CSASTVPGYTF
>TRBV6-1
CASSQATDTQYF
>TRBV19
CASSTGQGDYNEQFF
>TRBV12-3/TRBV12-4
CASSLGLAGTDTQYF
>TRBV11-3
CASSLVANTGELFF
>TRBV29-1
CSVRVNTEAFF
>TRBV5-1
CASSPDGFTEAFF
>TRBV30
CAWSGIGLGYTF
>TRBV10-3
CAISEREGNSPLHF
>TRBV2
CASSRRSTGPQGDEQYF
>TRBV7-9
CASSRQTGMNTEAFF
>TRBV15
CATSRGDPTDTQYF
>TRBV11-1
CASSSRTGNSYEQYF
>TRBV11-2
CASSLGGGGNYNEQFF
>TRBV12-3/TRBV12-4
CASSLGTGGYNEQFF
>TRBV24-1
CATQGQTNTGELFF
>TRBV29-1
CSVEAWFTGDTQYF
>TRBV2
CASRGTDSSNEKLFF
>TRBV18
CASSRGQGAAYEQYF
>TRBV12-3/TRBV12-4
CASSLAGVQETQYF
>TRBV4-2
CASSQEGTGSQSEAFF
>TRBV7-2
CASSLRGQGFGQPQHF
>TRBV20-1
CSARWGGTEAFF
>TRBV29-1
CSVAETEAFF
>TRBV7-6
CASSLEPTSGGAYNEQFF
>TRBV30
CAWKGNTEAFF
>TRBV2
CAGTRGLGGYTEAFF
>TRBV6-5
CASSYDSIGGTEAFF
>TRBV5-1
CASGNDGYYEQYF
>TRBV7-2
CASSLGRGREAFF
>TRBV5-1
CASSLSGDLTDTQYF